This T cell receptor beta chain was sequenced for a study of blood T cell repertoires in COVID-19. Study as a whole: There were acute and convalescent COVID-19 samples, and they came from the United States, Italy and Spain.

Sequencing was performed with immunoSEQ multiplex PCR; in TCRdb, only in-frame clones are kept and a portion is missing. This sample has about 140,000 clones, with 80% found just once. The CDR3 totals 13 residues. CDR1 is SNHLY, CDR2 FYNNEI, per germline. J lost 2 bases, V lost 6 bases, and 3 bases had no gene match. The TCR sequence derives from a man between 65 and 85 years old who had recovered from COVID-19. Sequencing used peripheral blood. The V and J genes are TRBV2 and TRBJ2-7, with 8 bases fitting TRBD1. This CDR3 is CASRRTGTYEQYF. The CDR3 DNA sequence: TGTGCCAGCAGGAGGACAGGGACCTACGAGCAGTACTTC.